The 30 T cell receptor beta chains listed next were all sequenced from one sample in a study of blood T cell repertoires in COVID-19. The protocol was immunoSEQ multiplex PCR, while the TCRdb copy is restricted to in-frame clones and leaves out a portion. This table has approximately 500,000 clones, 85% to 90% appearing once. Sample: peripheral blood. The origin of the receptors is a woman aged 45-59 years with COVID-19, enrolled during active disease.

The chain joins TRBV4-1 to TRBJ2-3, with 9 nucleotides matching TRBD2. The junction had 8 bases not matched to a gene; V was cut back by 0 bases and J by 4 bases. Germline V gene sequence: CDR1 MGHRA, CDR2 YSYEKL. The CDR3 extends over 17 amino acids. The chain's CDR3 is CASSQDRRGGVPDTQYF. CDR3 nucleotide sequence: TGCGCCAGCAGCCAAGATAGGCGGGGGGGCGTCCCAGATACGCAGTATTTT.

The gene calls are TRBV24-1 and TRBJ1-5; a weak D match, TRBD1 (6 bases). Trimming removed 8 bases at V and 0 bases at J, with 19 bases between. Per germline, CDR1 KGHDR and CDR2 SFDVKD. CDR3 length equals 17 residues. The CDR3 sequence: CATTLGQILYSNQPQHF. The CDR3 DNA is TGTGCCACCACCCTCGGACAGATCCTATATAGCAATCAGCCCCAGCATTTT.

The V call is TRBV13, the J call TRBJ2-7, with D possibly matching TRBD2 (6 bases). Germline CDR1 and CDR2: PRHDT and FYEKMQ (reference sequence). Trimming removed 0 bases from V and 3 bases from J, with 12 bases in between. This CDR3 has 15 residues. CDR3 loop: CASSLGLTGVYEQYF. The CDR3 region has the DNA TGTGCCAGCAGCTTAGGCTTGACGGGGGTCTACGAGCAGTACTTC.

This clone was detected only a few times. This rearrangement joins TRBV30 to TRBJ1-1; D not certain. CDR1 and CDR2 from the germline V gene are GTSNPN and SVGIG (reference sequence). This CDR3 is built from 14 residues. Trimming took 4 bases from V and 1 from J, leaving 13 bases between them. The CDR3 nucleotides read TGTGCCTGGATCCCGGGATATAAGAACACTGAAGCTTTCTTT. Translating it yields CAWIPGYKNTEAFF.

The chain employs TRBV19 and TRBJ2-3, with 9 bases fitting TRBD1. The ends lost 3 bases at V and 3 bases at J; junction bases unmatched: 4. Germline CDR1 reads LNHDA; CDR2 reads SQIVND (reference sequence). This CDR3 is 15 amino acids long. CDR3 DNA sequence: TGTGCCAGTAGTATGTCGGGACAGGGAACAGATACGCAGTATTTT. It yields the protein CASSMSGQGTDTQYF. The entire variable domain, with the rest obtained from reference TRBV19 and TRBJ2-3, is as follows: DGGITQSPKYLFRKEGQNVTLSCEQNLNHDAMYWYRQDPGQGLRLIYYSQIVNDFQKGDIAEGYSVSREKKESFPLTVTSAQKNPTAFYLCASSMSGQGTDTQYFGPGTRLTVL.

This clone came up once. The chain employs TRBV9 and TRBJ1-1, with no clear D. This CDR3 is built from 14 residues. V was trimmed by 4 bases and J by 8 bases, leaving 18 bases between them. Germline V lookup: CDR1 SGDLS, CDR2 YYNGEE. CDR3 residues: CASSPPSSTLEAFF. The CDR3 coding sequence is TGTGCCAGCAGCCCCCCCTCGTCCACCCTAGAAGCTTTCTTT.

This chain links TRBV2 with TRBJ1-1; 7 bases line up with TRBD1. The CDR3 length is 15 residues. CDR1 and CDR2 (germline): SNHLY, FYNNEI. The V gene end was trimmed by 6 bases and the J gene end by 2 bases; junction bases not matched to a gene: 9. CDR3: CASRKSTGPNTEAFF. In DNA, the CDR3 is TGTGCCAGCAGGAAGTCGACAGGGCCTAACACTGAAGCTTTCTTT.

The V call is TRBV7-9, the J call TRBJ1-4; D is unclear. Germline assignment: CDR1 SEHNR and CDR2 FQNEAQ (reference sequence). V was pared by 6 bases and J by 5 bases, with 10 bases between. The CDR3 loop spans 13 amino acids. CDR3 bases: TGTGCCAGCAGTTCGACTTACAATGAAAAACTGTTTTTT. Translating it yields CASSSTYNEKLFF.

V gene TRBV5-1 combines with J gene TRBJ1-2; D gene ambiguous. The CDR3 covers 12 residues. CDR1 is SGHRS, CDR2 YFSETQ, per germline. Trimming shortened V by 0 bases and J by 5 bases, and 5 bases separated the two germline ends. The CDR3 DNA sequence: TGCGCCAGCAGCTTGGGGGAGTATGGCTACACCTTC. Its protein product is CASSLGEYGYTF.

This chain joins TRBV5-4 and TRBJ2-5, with D possibly being TRBD1 (5 bases). The CDR3 runs 15 residues. CDR1 and CDR2 (germline): SGHNT, YYREEE (reference sequence). V lost 0 bases to trimming and J lost 4 bases, with 13 bases between them. The CDR3 DNA follows: TGTGCCAGCAGCTTGGATGCAGGGTTCGGAGAGACCCAGTACTTC. Translation: CASSLDAGFGETQYF.

The CDR3 is CASSYDRSTDTQYF. The CDR3 nucleotides are TGTGCCAGCAGTTACGACAGGAGCACAGATACGCAGTATTTT. The rearrangement uses TRBV2 and TRBJ2-3; maybe TRBD1 (6 bases). CDR3 length: 14 residues. V was shortened by 5 bases and J by 0 bases, with 9 bases between the two germline ends. The germline V gene has CDR1 SNHLY and CDR2 FYNNEI.

This rearrangement joins TRBV6-1 to TRBJ2-2, with TRBD2 identical over 10 bases. CDR1 is MNHNS and CDR2 is SASEGT in the germline V gene. The CDR3 is 16 amino acids. The ends lost 2 bases at V and 4 bases at J; junction bases unmatched: 4. DNA of the CDR3: TGTGCCAGCAGTGAATGGGCTAGCGGGGGCACCGGGGAGCTGTTTTTT. Translated, it gives CASSEWASGGTGELFF.

The chain is built from TRBV27 and TRBJ1-1, with 9 bases identical to TRBD1. V was pared by 7 bases and J by 6 bases, with 3 bases of the junction left unmatched. Germline V gene lookup returns CDR1 MNHEY and CDR2 SMNVEV (reference sequence). The CDR3 contains 12 residues. CDR3: CASTGTGPEAFF. The DNA of the CDR3 is TGTGCCAGCACCGGGACAGGGCCTGAAGCTTTCTTT.

This clone was found once. V is TRBV28 and J is TRBJ2-3, with TRBD2 as a possible D gene (6 bases). The CDR3 is made up of 14 amino acids. The V and J ends lost 7 bases and 2 bases respectively, with 13 bases between them. In germline, CDR1 is MDHEN, CDR2 SYDVKM. The CDR3 reads CASNGTPNTDTQYF. CDR3 DNA sequence: TGTGCCAGCAACGGGACTCCGAACACAGATACGCAGTATTTT.

The V and J genes are TRBV5-6 and TRBJ1-1, with D perhaps TRBD1 (6 bases). V lost 3 bases and J 4 bases, leaving 16 bases between the germline ends. The CDR3 contains 15 residues. CDR1 is SGHDT, CDR2 YYEEEE, per germline. The CDR3 DNA reads TGTGCCAGCAGCTACGCAAACAGGGTAGGCACTGAAGCTTTCTTT. Protein product: CASSYANRVGTEAFF.

This chain connects TRBV3-1 (or the pseudogene TRBV3-2) to TRBJ2-7, with D tentatively TRBD2 (6 bases). Germline CDR1 and CDR2: LGHDT and YNNKEL (reference sequence). V lost 2 bases and J lost 5, with 16 bases in between. The CDR3 sequence is 15 residues long. In DNA, the CDR3 is TGTGCCAGCAGCCAAAGGTCCCTAGCGACCCACGAGCAGTACTTC. Protein product: CASSQRSLATHEQYF.

The chain has TRBV9 and TRBJ2-6; 7 nucleotides line up with TRBD1. This CDR3 contains 20 residues. Germline values: CDR1 SGDLS, CDR2 YYNGEE. V was clipped by 3 bases and J by 0 bases; unmatched bases: 15. CDR3 nucleotides: TGTGCCAGCAGCGCTTCAGGACAGGCCGTGGATTCCTCTGGGGCCAACGTCCTGACTTTC. Its translation: CASSASGQAVDSSGANVLTF.

V and J are TRBV3-1 (or the pseudogene TRBV3-2) and TRBJ1-5; D perhaps matches TRBD1 (6 bases). CDR3 length: 13 amino acids. The ends were cut back, 5 bases at V and 4 bases at J, with 9 bases in the middle. CDR1 is LGHDT, CDR2 YNNKEL, per germline (reference sequence). As DNA, the CDR3 is TGTGCCAGCAGCTCAGGGGAGAATCAGCCCCAGCATTTT. Translation: CASSSGENQPQHF.

V usage is TRBV6-5 and J usage is TRBJ1-1; D gene uncertain. V was pared by 2 bases and J by 1 base, with 8 bases between. Germline CDR1 and CDR2: MNHEY and SVGAGI. This CDR3 spans 14 amino acids. CDR3 region: CASSYRRGNTEAFF. Written as DNA, the CDR3 is TGTGCCAGCAGTTACCGGAGAGGGAACACTGAAGCTTTCTTT.

The chain links TRBV5-8 to TRBJ1-6; tentatively, D is TRBD1 (6 bases). Germline-derived CDR1 and CDR2 are SGHTS and YDEGEE. Trimming shortened V by 4 bases and J by 10 bases, and 18 bases separated the two germline ends. The CDR3 is made up of 15 amino acids. CDR3 sequence (DNA): TGTGCCAGCAGCCCCGGGACATTTTTCAGATCACCCCTCCACTTT. Translated, it gives CASSPGTFFRSPLHF.

This rearrangement joins TRBV6-5 to TRBJ1-1, with 7 bases matching TRBD1. Germline CDR1 MNHEY, CDR2 SVGAGI. The ends lost 5 bases at V and 3 bases at J; junction bases unmatched: 9. There are 15 residues in the CDR3. CDR3 amino acids: CASSRSLDRDTEAFF. The DNA for the CDR3 is TGTGCCAGCAGTCGCTCTCTTGACAGGGACACTGAAGCTTTCTTT.

The V call is TRBV6-5, the J call TRBJ1-2; the match to TRBD1 covers 7 bases. The germline CDR1 and CDR2 sequences are MNHEY and SVGAGI. The trim removed 4 bases at V and 5 bases at J, leaving 13 bases unmatched. The CDR3 is 16 amino acids. In nucleotides, the CDR3 is TGTGCCAGCAGTTCCAAACGAGGGACAGCCCTTTATGGCTACACCTTC. As protein: CASSSKRGTALYGYTF.

The V gene is TRBV30, the J gene TRBJ1-2; perhaps TRBD1 as D (5 bases). The V end lost 2 bases, the J end lost 4 bases, and 8 bases lay between the germline ends. CDR1 is GTSNPN and CDR2 is SVGIG in the germline V gene (reference sequence). This CDR3 spans 12 amino acids. The CDR3 nucleotides are TGTGCCTGGAGTCCAGGGATCTATGGCTACACCTTC. Amino acids: CAWSPGIYGYTF.

This chain joins TRBV18 and TRBJ2-5; TRBD1 might be the D (5 bases). The CDR3 sequence is 17 residues long. Germline V CDR1 and CDR2: KGHSH, LQKENI. V dropped 5 bases and J dropped 0 bases, with 19 bases sitting between them. Here the CDR3 reads CASSSLPRQSYQETQYF. DNA of the CDR3: TGTGCCAGCTCATCCCTTCCGAGACAGTCGTACCAAGAGACCCAGTACTTC.

The chain recombines TRBV11-2 with TRBJ1-1, with 7 bases matching TRBD1. Germline V CDR1 and CDR2: SGHAT, FQNNGV. J lost 6 bases, V lost 5 bases, and 6 bases had no gene match. This CDR3 is 13 amino acids long. CDR3 sequence reads: CASSQGESAEAFF. Written as DNA, the CDR3 is TGTGCCAGCAGCCAGGGGGAGAGCGCTGAAGCTTTCTTT. Full variable domain (remainder filled in from reference TRBV11-2 and TRBJ1-1): EAGVAQSPRYKIIEKRQSVAFWCNPISGHATLYWYQQILGQGPKLLIQFQNNGVVDDSQLPKDRFSAERLKGVDSTLKIQPAKLEDSAVYLCASSQGESAEAFFGQGTRLTVV.

The chain recombines TRBV12-3 or TRBV12-4 with TRBJ1-1; 8 positions match TRBD1. This CDR3 contains 11 residues. After removal of 7 bases from V and 10 bases from J, the junction contained 5 bases not matched to a gene. Written as DNA, the CDR3 is TGTGCCAGCACCCCGGACAGGGCAGCTTTCTTT. This encodes CASTPDRAAFF.

This chain uses TRBV5-4 with TRBJ1-3; 7 positions agree with TRBD1. The CDR3 runs 20 residues. Germline-derived CDR1 and CDR2 are SGHNT and YYREEE (reference sequence). With 6 bases clipped from V and 0 bases from J, the junction kept 21 bases outside the gene matches. DNA for the CDR3: TGTGCCAGCATCTACAATGGGGACAGAGAAACATATTTCTCTGGAAACACCATATATTTT. This gives the protein CASIYNGDRETYFSGNTIYF.

The rearrangement uses TRBV12-3 or TRBV12-4 and TRBJ1-2; D is ambiguous. This CDR3 region has 13 residues. Trimming removed 1 base at V and 3 bases at J, with 6 bases between. This chain's CDR3 is CASSLDNDYGYTF. CDR3 DNA sequence: TGTGCCAGCAGTTTAGACAACGACTATGGCTACACCTTC.

The chain uses TRBV3-1 (or the pseudogene TRBV3-2) and TRBJ1-2; D possibly corresponds to TRBD1 (5 bases). V lost 2 bases, J lost 1 base, and 14 bases lay in between. Germline CDR1 LGHDT, CDR2 YNNKEL (reference sequence). This CDR3 comprises 16 residues. The CDR3 protein is CASSQSRDPFNYGYTF. Written as DNA, the CDR3 is TGTGCCAGCAGCCAATCCAGGGATCCCTTTAACTATGGCTACACCTTC.

The chain has TRBV11-2 and TRBJ2-7; TRBD2 is a possible D gene (6 bases). Trimming removed 2 bases from V and 6 bases from J, with 14 bases in between. There are 14 residues in the CDR3. Germline CDR1 and CDR2: SGHAT and FQNNGV. CDR3 DNA sequence: TGTGCCAGCAGCTTAATGGGTGGAGGGAGCGAGCAGTACTTC. Protein sequence: CASSLMGGGSEQYF.